The sequence of this TCR beta chain was determined in a study of early T cells in non-severe SARS-CoV-2 infection (dated by TCRdb to about 2021). Study-level background: Bulk RNA from unsorted whole blood was used for TCR sequencing, so alpha and beta chains could not be paired. The research as a whole found: VDJdb matching was skewed toward anti-spike CD8 responses and likely underestimated virus-specific expansions by missing private and CD4 specificities.

Library preparation employed 5' RACE. The reads were generated on a NextSeq 500. To correct for sequencing error and PCR bias, the TCR library protocol tagged individual cDNA molecules with unique molecular identifiers. Both TCR alpha and beta chains were sequenced, and tight co-correlation was observed between alpha and beta sequence abundances in each sample. For the original study's pipeline: Decombinator V4 was used to perform V gene, J gene and CDR3 annotation of TCR sequences. TCRs were defined as expanded if a significant change between any two time points was detected under a Poisson model with p below 0.0001. TCR abundances were normalised to the total number of TCRs sequenced per sample and expressed as counts per million. TRAV1-2 paired with TRAJ12, TRAJ20 or TRAJ33 defined MAIT TCRs, while TRAV10 paired with TRAJ18 defined iNKT TCRs. VDJdb, accessed 1 November 2021, was searched for CMV, EBV and SARS-CoV-2 annotated TCRs, with TCRs annotated for multiple antigens excluded. TCRdb itself trimmed the public reads at Q25 with fastp, ran MiXCR and retained productive beta chains. CDR3 protein sequences are deduplicated, and each keeps its most common genes and DNA. In this record, the V and J calls reflect TCRdb's handling and not the investigators' own analysis. The sample table shows about 100,000 distinct CDR3 sequences, and over 8.5% are seen once. The top ten clones comprise approximately 8.1% of the sample.

Set within a cohort of healthcare workers in London, UK, this nested case-control study involved weekly PCR testing of nasopharyngeal swabs along with blood sampling. Between 23 and 31 March 2020, the week of the UK lockdown, healthcare workers were enrolled and then followed up weekly for as long as 16 weeks. With regard to this clonotype: Its target antigen remains unknown. Per-nucleotide qualities are absent, and no much larger clonotype sits a single base away.

Reading from cysteine to phenylalanine, the CDR3 counts 13 amino acids. Only the CDR3 DNA stays, 39 bases, in frame from base 1. A distance of 10 bases separates the germline ends of V and J, which lose 1 base and 7 bases respectively. Via the germline V gene (reference sequence), CDR1 is LGHDT and CDR2 YNNKEL. The sequence was collected from an adult who was a healthcare worker with PCR-confirmed SARS-CoV-2 infection or an uninfected control (not recorded which). The V and J segments used are TRBV3-1 and TRBJ1-1; the D segment cannot be called with confidence. The specimen sequenced was whole blood. The CDR3 sequence is CASSQVGGIEAFF. The DNA sequence reads TGTGCCAGCAGCCAAGTCGGAGGAATTGAAGCTTTCTTT.